What follows describes a single TCR beta chain. With a much larger clone just one base away, this may be a read error. TCR beta CDR3 sequences were amplified from RNA transcripts. HTBI primers drove first-round RT-PCR of the TCR CDR3. TCRdb called the multiplex PCR reads again in MiXCR, with one record for every CDR3 protein. The table shows approximately 400,000 distinct CDR3 sequences, with more than 12% occurring only once. The germline V gene encodes CDR1 SGHVS and CDR2 FNYEAQ. Trimming cost V 3 bases and J 4 bases, with 27 bases left between them. This CDR3 spans 20 amino acids. The data belong to a study of T cells in Graves' hyperthyroidism and ophthalmopathy.

V usage is TRBV7-6 and J usage is TRBJ2-2; TRBD2 is a possible D gene (5 bases). The sequence came from a woman in her twenties or thirties with Graves' ophthalmopathy. Input material: blood. CDR3 amino acids: CASSLPSGQEPKGVTGELFF. Here the CDR3 DNA reads TGTGCCAGCAGCTTGCCTTCCGGGCAGGAGCCCAAGGGAGTCACCGGGGAGCTGTTTTTT.